This TCR beta chain was sequenced in a study of cytomegalovirus exposure and HLA in healthy donors. Trimming cost V 7 bases and J 16 bases; bases outside gene matches: 11. This CDR3 is built from 12 residues. Germline lookup yields CDR1 LNHDA and CDR2 SQIVND (reference sequence). Remarks on this clone: What it binds is not known.

Assay: immunoSEQ multiplex PCR; the TCRdb copy retains only in-frame clones and omits some. The data hold fewer than 75,000 clones, with 94% observed a single time. Findings and limits, study-wide: High sensitivity and specificity were reportedly achieved when the classifier diagnosed cytomegalovirus status. TCR beta chains numbering under 200 were designated cytomegalovirus-associated. In the 120 or so validation repertoires, approximately 93% of cluster scores exceeded 0, per a later analysis.

The clonotype originates from a woman aged 18 to 35 in good health and CMV-seropositive. The sequenced sample consisted of PBMCs. The chain recombines TRBV19 with TRBJ2-1; 9 nucleotides match TRBD1. The CDR3 coding sequence is TGTGCCAGTACCCAGGCAGGACAGGGGCGCTTCTTC. It yields the protein CASTQAGQGRFF.